This is a list of T cell receptor beta chains from one sample in a study of T cell repertoires in Merkel cell carcinoma. Profiling relied on immunoSEQ multiplex PCR, and the TCRdb table lists in-frame clones only, not all of them. The data hold about 14,000 clones, with about four fifths observed a single time. The specimen sequenced was tumor tissue. The receptors stem from an adult with Merkel cell carcinoma. The CDR3 runs from the conserved cysteine through the conserved F or W. D genes are given only for firm matches. For some rows the clone size is stated as once, few or many, or as a class when expanded; others skip it.

V gene	J gene	clone size	D gene	CDR3 protein	CDR3 DNA
TRBV14	TRBJ1-3	.	.	CASSLGTRNTIYF	TGTGCCAGCAGCCTAGGGACCCGAAACACCATATATTTT
TRBV13	TRBJ2-1	.	.	CASSLGNEQFF	TGTGCCAGCAGCTTAGGCAATGAGCAGTTCTTC
TRBV18	TRBJ1-4	.	.	CASSRQGSANEKLFF	TGTGCCAGCTCCCGCCAGGGGTCGGCTAATGAAAAACTGTTTTTT
TRBV5-6	TRBJ2-7	once	TRBD1	CASSLDRGKEQYF	TGTGCCAGCAGCTTGGACAGGGGTAAGGAGCAGTACTTC
TRBV28	TRBJ1-1	once	.	CASNLGRMNTEAFF	TGTGCCAGCAATTTGGGACGGATGAACACTGAAGCTTTCTTT
TRBV28	TRBJ1-4	few	.	CASSSLGEKLFF	TGTGCCAGCAGTTCTTTGGGTGAAAAACTGTTTTTT
TRBV7-9	TRBJ2-3	once	.	CASSRPGAGTDTQYF	TGTGCCAGCAGCAGACCGGGGGCAGGCACAGATACGCAGTATTTT
TRBV9	TRBJ2-3	.	.	CASSPWAERTDTQYF	TGTGCCAGCAGCCCCTGGGCGGAACGCACAGATACGCAGTATTTT
TRBV28	TRBJ2-7	.	TRBD2	CASAGLAGVNEQYF	TGTGCCAGCGCGGGACTAGCGGGAGTTAACGAGCAGTACTTC
TRBV11-3	TRBJ1-1	.	.	CATRWGHYRRVNTEAFF	TGTGCCACCCGGTGGGGGCACTACAGAAGGGTGAACACTGAAGCTTTCTTT
TRBV4-3	TRBJ1-3	.	TRBD1	CASSQSWGQISGNTIYF	TGCGCCAGCAGCCAATCGTGGGGACAGATCTCTGGAAACACCATATATTTT
TRBV7-2	TRBJ2-7	.	TRBD2	CASSPPNSGGAYEQYF	TGTGCCAGCAGCCCCCCCAACAGCGGGGGGGCCTACGAGCAGTACTTC
TRBV24-1	TRBJ1-5	.	.	CATSDSRGSNQPQHF	TGTGCCACCAGTGATTCCAGGGGTAGCAATCAGCCCCAGCATTTT
TRBV9	TRBJ1-5	.	.	CASSAGDNPARAQHF	TGTGCCAGCAGCGCTGGGGACAACCCTGCGAGGGCCCAGCATTTT
TRBV19	TRBJ2-7	.	TRBD1	CASQEGADGLYEQYF	TGTGCCAGTCAAGAGGGGGCGGACGGACTCTACGAGCAGTACTTC
TRBV7-8	TRBJ2-5	few	.	CASSLGAARLETQYF	TGTGCCAGCAGCTTAGGTGCAGCTCGGTTGGAGACCCAGTACTTC
TRBV29-1	TRBJ1-1	.	.	CSAHAPGGYTEAFF	TGCAGCGCCCACGCACCGGGAGGCTACACTGAAGCTTTCTTT
TRBV9	TRBJ1-4	.	TRBD1	CASSVGQGKGEKLFF	TGTGCCAGCAGCGTTGGACAGGGAAAGGGTGAAAAACTGTTTTTT
TRBV27	TRBJ2-7	.	.	CASSWGIQLSYEQYF	TGTGCCAGCAGTTGGGGTATACAGCTTTCCTACGAGCAGTACTTC
TRBV29-1	TRBJ1-1	few	.	CSVERGSTEAFF	TGCAGCGTTGAGCGAGGGAGCACTGAAGCTTTCTTT
TRBV6-5	TRBJ1-1	.	.	CASSYTNTEAFF	TGTGCCAGCAGTTACACGAACACTGAAGCTTTCTTT
TRBV5-1	TRBJ1-5	.	TRBD1	CASSLTGEGRQPQHF	TGCGCCAGCAGCTTGACAGGGGAGGGCCGTCAGCCCCAGCATTTT
TRBV30	TRBJ1-2	.	.	CAWSVSRRQWGYGYTF	TGTGCCTGGAGTGTGAGCCGGAGACAGTGGGGCTATGGCTACACCTTC
TRBV9	TRBJ2-7	.	.	CASSGGGTGTTYEQYF	TGTGCCAGCAGCGGAGGGGGTACAGGGACAACCTACGAGCAGTACTTC
TRBV7-2	TRBJ1-6	.	.	CASSTLGLGYNSPLHF	TGTGCCAGCAGCACACTGGGACTGGGGTATAATTCACCCCTCCACTTT
TRBV12-3/TRBV12-4	TRBJ2-1	.	.	CASTWRVEQFF	TGTGCCAGCACCTGGAGGGTTGAGCAGTTCTTC
TRBV29-1	TRBJ1-2	.	.	CSVEDPDKANYGYTF	TGCAGCGTTGAAGATCCGGATAAAGCTAACTATGGCTACACCTTC
TRBV5-1	TRBJ1-3	.	TRBD1	CASSLGTGGFSGNTIYF	TGCGCCAGCAGCTTGGGGACAGGGGGATTCTCTGGAAACACCATATATTTT
TRBV5-6	TRBJ2-1	.	.	CASSLTQNEQFF	TGTGCCAGCAGCTTAACTCAGAATGAGCAGTTCTTC
TRBV3-1/TRBV3-2	TRBJ2-2	.	.	CASSPFWGDFTGELFF	TGTGCCAGCAGCCCCTTTTGGGGGGATTTTACCGGGGAGCTGTTTTTT
TRBV30	TRBJ2-7	.	TRBD2	CAWSVGGSVLEQYF	TGTGCCTGGAGTGTGGGCGGGAGTGTCCTCGAGCAGTACTTC
TRBV7-9	TRBJ2-3	.	TRBD2	CASSLGLAGGADTQYF	TGTGCCAGCAGCTTAGGTCTAGCGGGGGGCGCAGATACGCAGTATTTT
TRBV9	TRBJ2-1	few	.	CASSVHAAGLNEQFF	TGTGCCAGCAGCGTACACGCAGCGGGCCTCAATGAGCAGTTCTTC
TRBV6-5	TRBJ1-1	.	.	CASQGSMNTEAFF	TGTGCCTCGCAGGGCAGTATGAACACTGAAGCTTTCTTT
TRBV2	TRBJ1-5	.	.	CASSDQGEQPQHF	TGTGCCAGCAGTGATCAGGGAGAGCAGCCCCAGCATTTT